The clone carrying this T cell receptor (beta chain) is labeled as medium-sized. Amplification of TRBV12-4/TRBJ1-2 clonotypes used adaptor-ligated barcode primers. MiXCR was run by TCRdb on the multiplex PCR reads, yielding one entry per CDR3 protein. The data show 2,000 to 2,500 distinct CDR3 sequences, about a fifth seen once. This CDR3 has 13 residues. The V gene lost 4 bases and the J gene lost 4 bases, with 10 bases spanning the gap. Cells sorted as Tregs were CD4+, CD25+ and CD127-/low. The rearrangement joins TRBV12-3 or TRBV12-4 to TRBJ1-2; no reliable D call. The sequenced sample was Tregs sorted from blood. The source of this sequence is a female donor with breast cancer. CDR3 protein: CASSYRVGYGYTF. CDR3 nucleotides: TGTGCCAGCAGTTATAGAGTCGGCTATGGCTACACCTTC.